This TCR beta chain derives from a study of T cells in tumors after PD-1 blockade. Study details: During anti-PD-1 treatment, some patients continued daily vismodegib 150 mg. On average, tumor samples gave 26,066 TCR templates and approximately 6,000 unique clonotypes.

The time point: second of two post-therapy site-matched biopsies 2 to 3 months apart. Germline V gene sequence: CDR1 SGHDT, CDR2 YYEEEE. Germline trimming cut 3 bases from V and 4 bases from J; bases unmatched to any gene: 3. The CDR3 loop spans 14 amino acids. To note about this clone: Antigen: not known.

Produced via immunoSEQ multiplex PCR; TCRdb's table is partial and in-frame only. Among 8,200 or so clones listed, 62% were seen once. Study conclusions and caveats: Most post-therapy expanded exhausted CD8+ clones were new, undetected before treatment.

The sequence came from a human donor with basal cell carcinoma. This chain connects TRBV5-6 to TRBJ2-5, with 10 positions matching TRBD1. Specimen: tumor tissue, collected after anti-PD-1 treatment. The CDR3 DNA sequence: TGTGCCAGCAGCTCTGGACAGGGGGGAGAGACCCAGTACTTC. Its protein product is CASSSGQGGETQYF.